The 27 T cell receptor beta chains below were found in one sample sequenced in a study of cytomegalovirus exposure and HLA in healthy donors. 13 Jbeta primers and 60 Vbeta primers were used for the PCR. Using immunoSEQ multiplex PCR, the repertoire was profiled, and TCRdb retains in-frame clones only, with some absent. The table lists 150,000 or so clones, roughly 79% of them singletons. Sequenced: PBMCs. The receptors were gathered from a woman aged 40 to 50 in good health and CMV-seronegative.

The DNA for the CDR3 is TGTGCCAGCAGTGTACGGGACAAGCACACTGAAGCTTTCTTT. Its translation is CASSVRDKHTEAFF. The chain combines TRBV6-5 with TRBJ1-1; the D gene is possibly TRBD1 (6 bases). Trimming pared 5 bases from V and 3 bases from J, leaving 13 bases between. Germline values: CDR1 MNHEY, CDR2 SVGAGI. CDR3 length: 14 amino acids.

This clone occurred once. The chain is built from TRBV18 and TRBJ2-1; 11 bases align to TRBD2. Trimming removed 6 bases from V and 9 bases from J; junction bases left unmatched: 10. CDR3 length: 15 amino acids. The germline V gene encodes CDR1 KGHSH and CDR2 LQKENI. CDR3 loop: CASSPGTSGTTEQFF. The DNA of the CDR3 is TGTGCCAGCTCCCCCGGGACTAGCGGAACGACTGAGCAGTTCTTC.

The chain couples TRBV6-1 to TRBJ2-7, with TRBD1 matching over 7 bases. This CDR3 region has 14 residues. The ends lost 7 bases at V and 1 base at J; junction bases unmatched: 7. Germline V gene sequence: CDR1 MNHNS, CDR2 SASEGT. In DNA, the CDR3 is TGTGCCAGCAAGGTAGGGGGCACTTCCTACGAGCAGTACTTC. Amino acids: CASKVGGTSYEQYF.

This clone occurred once. V and J are TRBV7-3 and TRBJ2-6, with a tentative D call TRBD1 (5 bases). Looked up from germline, CDR1 is SGHTA and CDR2 is FQGTGA. The CDR3 contains 20 residues. With 3 bases removed from V and 2 bases from J, the gap between germline ends came to 23 bases. The CDR3 DNA reads TGTGCCAGCAGCTTTGAGGTCGACCCAAGGGGCAGGGCTGGGGCCAACGTCCTGACTTTC. Amino acids: CASSFEVDPRGRAGANVLTF. Complete variable domain (other parts from reference TRBV7-3 and TRBJ2-6): GAGVSQTPSNKVTEKGKYVELRCDPISGHTALYWYRQSLGQGPEFLIYFQGTGAADDSGLPNDRFFAVRPEGSVSTLKIQRTERGDSAVYLCASSFEVDPRGRAGANVLTFGAGSRLTVL.

This clone showed up just a few times. The chain uses TRBV5-8 and TRBJ2-1; 12 bases line up with TRBD2. This CDR3 contains 15 residues. Germline CDR1 is SGHTS and CDR2 is YDEGEE. V dropped 5 bases and J dropped 7; count of bases not matched to a gene: 7. This CDR3 is CASRPLAGGLNEQFF. The CDR3 coding sequence is TGTGCCAGCAGACCGCTAGCGGGAGGGCTTAATGAGCAGTTCTTC.

This clone appeared a single time. The chain uses TRBV30 and TRBJ2-1; 11 positions agree with TRBD2. Germline CDR1 reads GTSNPN; CDR2 reads SVGIG (reference sequence). Trimming took 0 bases from V and 6 from J; bases not matched to a gene: 7. The CDR3 runs 16 residues. In nucleotides, the CDR3 is TGTGCCTGGAGTGTAACCCGAACTAGCGGGAGCAATGAGCAGTTCTTC. This gives the protein CAWSVTRTSGSNEQFF. Looking up the rest from reference TRBV30 and TRBJ2-1 gives the full variable domain: SQTIHQWPATLVQPVGSPLSLECTVEGTSNPNLYWYRQAAGRGLQLLFYSVGIGQISSEVPQNLSASRPQDRQFILSSKKLLLSDSGFYLCAWSVTRTSGSNEQFFGPGTRLTVL.

The rearrangement joins TRBV4-2 to TRBJ1-1; D not certain. From germline, CDR1 is LGHNA and CDR2 YNFKEQ. This CDR3 region has 11 residues. V was trimmed by 1 base and J by 9 bases, leaving 6 bases between them. The DNA of the CDR3 is TGTGCCAGCAGCCAAGGTATCCAAGCTTTCTTT. Protein product: CASSQGIQAFF.

The chain joins TRBV4-2 to TRBJ1-1; 7 bases are a match to TRBD1. V trimming: 5 bases; J trimming: 4 bases; junction bases outside the gene matches: 13. The germline CDR1 and CDR2 sequences are LGHNA and YNFKEQ. The CDR3 is 16 residues long. In DNA, the CDR3 is TGTGCCAGCAGCTTGACGACAGGGCCCCAGGCCACTGAAGCTTTCTTT. Encoded protein: CASSLTTGPQATEAFF.

This clone was recorded a few times. This chain connects TRBV5-6 to TRBJ1-1; D might be TRBD1 (5 bases). CDR1 SGHDT and CDR2 YYEEEE come from the germline V gene. Trimming removed 0 bases from V and 0 bases from J, with 6 bases in between. The length of the CDR3 is 14 residues. The CDR3 DNA reads as TGTGCCAGCAGCTTGGTCAGGGTGAACACTGAAGCTTTCTTT. This gives the protein CASSLVRVNTEAFF. Together with reference TRBV5-6 and TRBJ1-1, the CDR3 gives the full variable domain: DAGVTQSPTHLIKTRGQQVTLRCSPKSGHDTVSWYQQALGQGPQFIFQYYEEEERQRGNFPDRFSGHQFPNYSSELNVNALLLGDSALYLCASSLVRVNTEAFFGQGTRLTVV.

The CDR3 spells CASSLRTTGGASEAFF. The CDR3 region has the DNA TGTGCCAGCAGTTTACGAACGACAGGGGGCGCGTCTGAAGCTTTCTTT. The rearrangement uses TRBV28 and TRBJ1-1, with 10 bases identical to TRBD1. The V gene end was trimmed by 2 bases and the J gene end by 6 bases; junction bases not matched to a gene: 9. This CDR3 contains 16 residues. Germline assignment: CDR1 MDHEN and CDR2 SYDVKM.

The gene calls are TRBV14 and TRBJ2-7; TRBD2 matches 10 bases. V dropped 3 bases and J dropped 3; count of bases not matched to a gene: 2. The CDR3 has 14 amino acids. Germline CDR1 and CDR2: SGHDN and FVKESK. The CDR3 region is CASSHLAGVYEQYF. In nucleotides, the CDR3 is TGTGCCAGCAGCCACCTAGCGGGAGTCTACGAGCAGTACTTC.

This sequence joins TRBV7-2 and TRBJ2-7; 10 positions agree with TRBD1. The CDR3 is 15 residues long. From germline, CDR1 is SGHTA and CDR2 FQGNSA. With 6 bases clipped from V and 4 bases from J, the junction kept 9 bases outside the gene matches. CDR3 nucleotides: TGTGCCAGCAGTCAGGGACAGGGGTTCAGGTACGAGCAGTACTTC. Translation gives CASSQGQGFRYEQYF.

The chain has TRBV4-2 and TRBJ2-7; 9 bases line up with TRBD2. Germline V lookup: CDR1 LGHNA, CDR2 YNFKEQ. Trimming took 1 base from V and 4 from J; bases not matched to a gene: 5. The CDR3 has 15 residues. The CDR3 here is CASSQGGLAVYEQYF. CDR3 in DNA: TGTGCCAGCAGCCAAGGGGGACTAGCAGTTTACGAGCAGTACTTC.

The J gene is TRBJ1-1, the V gene TRBV5-4; 9 bases agree with TRBD1. The CDR3 runs to 15 residues. V shed 4 bases, J shed 2 bases, and the junction held 6 bases outside the gene matches. The germline V gene has CDR1 SGHNT and CDR2 YYREEE (reference sequence). The CDR3: CASSPGQGDNTEAFF. The CDR3 DNA is TGTGCCAGCAGCCCGGGACAGGGAGATAACACTGAAGCTTTCTTT. The full variable domain, completed using reference TRBV5-4 and TRBJ1-1, is ETGVTQSPTHLIKTRGQQVTLRCSSQSGHNTVSWYQQALGQGPQFIFQYYREEENGRGNFPPRFSGLQFPNYSSELNVNALELDDSALYLCASSPGQGDNTEAFFGQGTRLTVV.

This clone was picked up a small number of times. The V call is TRBV6-6, the J call TRBJ1-1; 8 bases line up with TRBD1. Germline V gives CDR1 MNHNY, CDR2 SVGAGI (reference sequence). Trimming took 6 bases from V and 1 from J; bases not matched to a gene: 4. This CDR3 spans 14 amino acids. The CDR3 sequence is CASRMTGANTEAFF. CDR3 DNA sequence: TGTGCCAGCAGGATGACAGGGGCGAACACTGAAGCTTTCTTT.

The rearrangement joins TRBV27 to TRBJ2-3, with D perhaps matching TRBD2 (5 bases). The CDR3 sequence is 17 residues long. The V gene lost 0 bases and the J gene lost 2 bases, with 15 bases spanning the gap. CDR1 MNHEY and CDR2 SMNVEV come from the germline V gene (reference sequence). The CDR3 DNA follows: TGTGCCAGCAGTTTATCATTCGAGGGCCCTTACACAGATACGCAGTATTTT. It codes for CASSLSFEGPYTDTQYF.

This clone appeared a few times. This sequence joins TRBV4-3 and TRBJ2-3; no reliable D call. The CDR3 extends over 15 amino acids. Trimming removed 0 bases at V and 0 bases at J, with 7 bases between. Per the germline V gene, CDR1 is LGHNA and CDR2 is YSLEER. The CDR3 nucleotides read TGCGCCAGCAGCCAAGATCCGGGTAGCACAGATACGCAGTATTTT. Amino acids: CASSQDPGSTDTQYF.

In DNA form, the CDR3 reads TGTGCCAGCTTCGGACAGGGGGCGAGTTTCTACGAGCAGTACTTC. Encoded protein: CASFGQGASFYEQYF. The J gene is TRBJ2-7, the V gene TRBV7-9, with TRBD1 identical over 11 bases. CDR1 and CDR2 (germline): SEHNR, FQNEAQ (reference sequence). CDR3 length: 15 residues. After removal of 8 bases from V and 3 bases from J, the junction contained 9 bases not matched to a gene. The variable domain in full, completed from reference TRBV7-9 and TRBJ2-7, reads DTGVSQNPRHKITKRGQNVTFRCDPISEHNRLYWYRQTLGQGPEFLTYFQNEAQLEKSRLLSDRFSAERPKGSFSTLEIQRTEQGDSAMYLCASFGQGASFYEQYFGPGTRLTVT.

The chain employs TRBV4-1 and TRBJ2-3; TRBD2 agrees at 8 bases. Germline CDR1 MGHRA, CDR2 YSYEKL. The CDR3 is made up of 15 amino acids. V trimming: 2 bases; J trimming: 5 bases; junction bases outside the gene matches: 6. Here the CDR3 reads CASSQFAGGVDTQYF. The CDR3 nucleotides read TGCGCCAGCAGCCAATTTGCGGGAGGAGTAGATACGCAGTATTTT.

This clone came up a few times. V usage is TRBV10-1 and J usage is TRBJ1-1; D perhaps matches TRBD1 (5 bases). CDR3 length: 12 amino acids. V was cut by 4 bases and J by 6 bases, with 9 bases left in between. Per germline, CDR1 WNHNN and CDR2 SYGVQD (reference sequence). In nucleotides, the CDR3 is TGCGCCAGCAGTGTGGGGCTGTCTGAAGCTTTCTTT. Protein sequence: CASSVGLSEAFF.

The V call is TRBV5-1, the J call TRBJ2-1; 15 bases fit TRBD2. The CDR3 loop spans 18 amino acids. The junction had 10 bases not matched to a gene; V was cut back by 2 bases and J by 7 bases. CDR1 SGHRS and CDR2 YFSETQ come from the germline V gene. The CDR3 region is CASSFLLGLAGGDNEQFF. In nucleotides, the CDR3 is TGCGCCAGCAGCTTCCTGCTCGGACTAGCGGGAGGGGATAATGAGCAGTTCTTC.

Only one count was recorded for this clone. The chain employs TRBV4-2 and TRBJ1-5; 8 nucleotides agree with TRBD1. Germline V gene sequence: CDR1 LGHNA, CDR2 YNFKEQ. After removal of 0 bases from V and 7 bases from J, the junction contained 8 bases not matched to a gene. CDR3 size: 16 residues. CDR3 coding DNA: TGTGCCAGCAGCCAAGATAAGGACAGGGCGAACCAGCCCCAGCATTTT. This sequence encodes CASSQDKDRANQPQHF.

This chain links TRBV6-5 with TRBJ1-2; 7 bases fit TRBD1. V lost 3 bases, J lost 7 bases, and 11 bases stayed unmatched. This CDR3 comprises 15 residues. Germline V CDR1 and CDR2: MNHEY, SVGAGI. CDR3 DNA sequence: TGTGCCAGCAGTTATCTATCAGGGGGTCCGGGTGGCTACACCTTC. It yields the protein CASSYLSGGPGGYTF.

The V gene is TRBV29-1, the J gene TRBJ1-1, with TRBD1 matching over 7 bases. This CDR3 region has 14 residues. The germline V gene encodes CDR1 SQVTM and CDR2 ANQGSEA. V dropped 6 bases and J dropped 6; count of bases not matched to a gene: 13. The CDR3 loop reads CSVNPQGVASEAFF. The CDR3 coding sequence is TGCAGCGTGAATCCGCAGGGGGTGGCTTCTGAAGCTTTCTTT.

J is TRBJ1-5 and V is TRBV7-8, with a weak D call TRBD1 (5 bases). Germline V lookup: CDR1 SGHVS, CDR2 FQNEAQ. The CDR3 is 14 residues long. Trimming stripped 3 bases from V and 5 bases from J, with 11 bases between. The CDR3 bases are TGTGCCAGCAGCTTCGTCCCGGGGGATCAGCCCCAGCATTTT. It specifies CASSFVPGDQPQHF.

V and J are TRBV2 and TRBJ1-1; 9 nucleotides line up with TRBD1. Germline values: CDR1 SNHLY, CDR2 FYNNEI. The CDR3 totals 12 residues. The J segment lost 8 bases and the V segment lost 7 bases, leaving 5 bases of the junction unmatched. The CDR3 region has the DNA TGTGCCAGCACCAACAGGGGGCCCGAAGCTTTCTTT. Translated: CASTNRGPEAFF.

Notes on this clone: Sequence at one end of the junction differs from germline and may be a read error. This chain connects TRBV10-3 to TRBJ2-7; D remains ambiguous. This CDR3 comprises 11 residues. The germline gives CDR1 ENHRY, CDR2 SYGVKD. In DNA form, the CDR3 reads TGTGCCATCAGTCCAGGCTACGAGCAGTACTTT. Translated: CAISPGYEQYF.